The rows below give T cell receptor beta chains drawn from one sample of a study of cytomegalovirus exposure and HLA in healthy donors. TCRdb's table, derived via immunoSEQ multiplex PCR, lists solely in-frame clones and lacks some. Here the sample spans 100,000 to 150,000 clones, around 88% being singletons. The sequencing input was PBMCs. These receptors originate from a man between 18 and 29 years old in good health and CMV-seronegative. CDR3s include the opening cysteine and the closing phenylalanine or tryptophan. Fields, in order: J gene, D gene, V gene, clone size, CDR3 protein, CDR3 DNA. A D gene is named only where the DNA matches it firmly. Clone size is stated in some rows and not others, as once, few, many or a class when expanded.

TRBJ1-5,.,TRBV9,.,CASGAGNQPQHF,TGTGCCAGCGGGGCTGGCAATCAGCCCCAGCATTTT
TRBJ2-3,.,TRBV10-1,.,CASSESGTSSDTQYF,TGCGCCAGCAGTGAGTCCGGGACATCTTCAGATACGCAGTATTTT
TRBJ2-2,TRBD1,TRBV6-5,.,CASRPTGGNGELFF,TGTGCCAGCAGACCAACAGGGGGGAACGGGGAGCTGTTTTTT
TRBJ2-7,TRBD2,TRBV28,.,CASRSTSGRAPHEQYF,TGTGCCAGCAGGTCTACTAGCGGGAGGGCCCCCCACGAGCAGTACTTC
TRBJ1-2,.,TRBV11-2,.,CASSTHRPKNYGYTF,TGTGCCAGCAGCACCCACAGGCCCAAAAACTATGGCTACACCTTC
TRBJ2-4,.,TRBV25-1,.,CASSESGGKNIQYF,TGTGCCAGCAGTGAATCCGGCGGGAAAAACATTCAGTACTTC
TRBJ1-6,TRBD1,TRBV6-5,.,CASRADRERYSPLHF,TGTGCCAGCAGAGCCGACAGGGAGCGGTATTCACCCCTCCACTTT
TRBJ1-1,.,TRBV11-3,.,CASSPMNTEAFF,TGTGCCAGCAGCCCTATGAACACTGAAGCTTTCTTT
TRBJ2-1,TRBD1,TRBV15,.,CATSRPGTGYNEQFF,TGTGCCACCAGCAGACCCGGGACAGGGTACAATGAGCAGTTCTTC
TRBJ2-7,TRBD2,TRBV29-1,.,CSVCGTSGSGEQYF,TGCAGCGTCTGCGGGACTAGCGGGAGTGGCGAGCAGTACTTC
TRBJ2-2,TRBD1,TRBV13,.,CASSPGQGNTGELFF,TGTGCCAGCAGCCCAGGACAGGGGAACACCGGGGAGCTGTTTTTT
TRBJ2-7,TRBD2,TRBV5-6,once,CASSSTSGGSYEQYF,TGTGCCAGCAGCTCGACTAGCGGGGGCTCCTACGAGCAGTACTTC
TRBJ2-7,TRBD2,TRBV10-1,.,CATRSSSGDHYEQYF,TGCGCCACCAGATCTTCCAGCGGGGACCACTACGAGCAGTACTTC
TRBJ2-2,.,TRBV6-5,.,CASSYLASNTGELFF,TGTGCCAGCAGTTATCTAGCTTCTAACACCGGGGAGCTGTTTTTT
TRBJ2-3,.,TRBV5-1,.,CASRLTVWASDTQYF,TGCGCCAGCAGGCTGACAGTTTGGGCATCAGATACGCAGTATTTT
TRBJ1-3,TRBD1,TRBV9,many,CASSTGQGFDTIYF,TGTGCCAGCAGCACCGGACAGGGCTTCGACACCATATATTTT
TRBJ2-3,TRBD2,TRBV6-5,.,CASSYSGTHTDTQYF,TGTGCCAGCAGTTACAGCGGGACCCACACAGATACGCAGTATTTT
TRBJ1-3,.,TRBV18,once,CASSPRGTRYSGNTIYF,TGTGCCAGCTCACCACGAGGGACTAGGTACTCTGGAAACACCATATATTTT
TRBJ1-3,.,TRBV4-1,few,CASGQVQGSGNTIYF,TGCGCCAGCGGACAAGTACAGGGCTCTGGAAACACCATATATTTT
TRBJ2-5,.,TRBV6-5,.,CASREGLGETQYF,TGTGCCAGCAGGGAGGGGTTGGGAGAGACCCAGTACTTC
TRBJ1-4,TRBD1,TRBV9,.,CASSPGTVNEKLFF,TGTGCCAGCAGCCCAGGGACAGTGAATGAAAAACTGTTTTTT
TRBJ1-5,.,TRBV18,few,CASSFGRNQPQHF,TGTGCCAGCTCCTTTGGCAGGAATCAGCCCCAGCATTTT
TRBJ2-2,TRBD1,TRBV7-7,.,CASSPTGTGTGELFF,TGTGCCAGCAGCCCGACCGGGACAGGGACCGGGGAGCTGTTTTTT
TRBJ1-4,.,TRBV7-8,.,CASSLRGRATNEKLFF,TGTGCCAGCAGTCTCAGGGGCAGAGCAACTAATGAAAAACTGTTTTTT
TRBJ1-2,TRBD1,TRBV28,few,CASSFSHRGADYGYTF,TGTGCCAGCAGTTTCTCTCACAGGGGCGCTGACTATGGCTACACCTTC
TRBJ2-1,TRBD1,TRBV9,.,CASSATGYEQFF,TGTGCCAGCAGTGCGACAGGGTATGAGCAGTTCTTC
TRBJ2-7,.,TRBV4-3,.,CASSQEAGGNYEQYF,TGCGCCAGCAGCCAAGAGGCAGGGGGGAACTACGAGCAGTACTTC
TRBJ2-7,TRBD2,TRBV5-1,.,CASSRVAGGTGSYEQYF,TGCGCCAGCAGCAGGGTAGCGGGGGGTACCGGATCCTACGAGCAGTACTTC
TRBJ1-1,.,TRBV6-6,few,CATAVRNTEAFF,TGTGCCACCGCCGTGAGGAACACTGAAGCTTTCTTT